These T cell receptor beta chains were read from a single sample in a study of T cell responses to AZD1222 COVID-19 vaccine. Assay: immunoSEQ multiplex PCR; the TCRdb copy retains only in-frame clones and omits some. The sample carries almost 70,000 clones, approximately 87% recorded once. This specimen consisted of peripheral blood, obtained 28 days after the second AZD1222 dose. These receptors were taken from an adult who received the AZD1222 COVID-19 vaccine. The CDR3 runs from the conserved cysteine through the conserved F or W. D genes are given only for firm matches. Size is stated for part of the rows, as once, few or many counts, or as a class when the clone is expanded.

TGCGCCAGCAGCCAAGATCGACTAGCGGGGGGGATCACAGATACGCAGTATTTT CASSQDRLAGGITDTQYF TRBJ2-3 TRBV4-1 . TRBD2
TGTGCCAGCGGACCAGGACAGGGGGTCGATGAGCAGTTCTTC CASGPGQGVDEQFF TRBJ2-1 TRBV27 once TRBD1
TGTGCCAGCAGTTACTCCGAAGGGGATGAGCAGTTCTTC CASSYSEGDEQFF TRBJ2-1 TRBV6-6 . .
TGTGCCAGCACCGTCCCTAGCCCGACGAGCACAGATACGCAGTATTTT CASTVPSPTSTDTQYF TRBJ2-3 TRBV25-1 . .
TGTGCCACCAGCGGGGACAGGGTGAACTATGGCTACACCTTC CATSGDRVNYGYTF TRBJ1-2 TRBV15 . TRBD1
TGTGCCAGCAGCGTATACACTGAAGCTTTCTTT CASSVYTEAFF TRBJ1-1 TRBV11-3 . .
TGTGCCAGCAGCCGATTCGATTCCAACACTGAAGCTTTCTTT CASSRFDSNTEAFF TRBJ1-1 TRBV6-5 . .
TGCGCCAGCAGCGCCCGGGACACCACCTCTGGAAACACCATATATTTT CASSARDTTSGNTIYF TRBJ1-3 TRBV5-1 . .
TGCGCCAGCAGGAGAATCGGGGGCGGGCCGGCTGAAGCTTTCTTT CASRRIGGGPAEAFF TRBJ1-1 TRBV5-1 . .
TGCGCCAGCAGCCAAGACCCGGGGCCGTTCACTGAAGCTTTCTTT CASSQDPGPFTEAFF TRBJ1-1 TRBV4-1 once .
TGTGCCAGCAGCTTAGGGCAGGGAGGTCAGCCCCAGCATTTT CASSLGQGGQPQHF TRBJ1-5 TRBV7-9 . .
TGTGCCAGCTCAGCACAGGGCACTGGAAACACCATATATTTT CASSAQGTGNTIYF TRBJ1-3 TRBV18 . .
TGCGCCAGCAGCTTCACAGGGTCGGGGACTGAAGCTTTCTTT CASSFTGSGTEAFF TRBJ1-1 TRBV5-1 . .
TGTGCCATCAGTGAGTCGACCTGGGGTGAGAAGTTCTTC CAISESTWGEKFF TRBJ2-1 TRBV10-3 . .
TGTGCCAGCAATGGGGTTGCGGACACCGGGGAGCTGTTTTTT CASNGVADTGELFF TRBJ2-2 TRBV6-5 few .
TGTGCCAGCAGCGGACACTCCACCCACGTCGAGCAGTACTTC CASSGHSTHVEQYF TRBJ2-7 TRBV27 . .
TGTGCCAGCAGAGTGGAGAGCTCCTATAATTCACCCCTCCACTTT CASRVESSYNSPLHF TRBJ1-6 TRBV2 . .
TGTGCCAGCAGCTTAGTTCGGACAGGGGGCTCCCACTCTGGAAACACCATATATTTT CASSLVRTGGSHSGNTIYF TRBJ1-3 TRBV11-2 few TRBD1
TGTGCCTGCGGGACAGCCTACGAGCAGTACTTC CACGTAYEQYF TRBJ2-7 TRBV30 . TRBD1
TGTGCCAGCAGCTGGGCCTGGGAGATCGGGTACGAGCAGTACTTC CASSWAWEIGYEQYF TRBJ2-7 TRBV5-5 . .
TGCGCCAGCAGTGAAGGGACAGGGGTTAACTATGGCTACACCTTC CASSEGTGVNYGYTF TRBJ1-2 TRBV10-2 . TRBD1
TGTGCCAGCAGCCGACAGGGGAGAGGATGGGCTTTCTTT CASSRQGRGWAFF TRBJ1-1 TRBV12-3/TRBV12-4 . TRBD1
TGTGCCACCAGTGGACTATACGGCGAGCAGTACTTC CATSGLYGEQYF TRBJ2-7 TRBV24-1 . .
TGTGCCAGCAGCGTGAGGACAGGGGGGGGATCACCCCTCCACTTT CASSVRTGGGSPLHF TRBJ1-6 TRBV9 . TRBD1
TGTGCCAGCAGCCCTACAGGGCGTCAGCCCCAGCATTTT CASSPTGRQPQHF TRBJ1-5 TRBV12-3/TRBV12-4 once .
TGCGCCAGCAGCTTGGGCTTCTACGGGACAGGCTACGAGCAGTACTTC CASSLGFYGTGYEQYF TRBJ2-7 TRBV5-1 . TRBD1
TGCGCCAGCAGCCGGGACGGGGGCACCGGGGAGCTGTTTTTT CASSRDGGTGELFF TRBJ2-2 TRBV5-1 few .
TGTGCCAGCTCACCCCCGGGGGCAGATACGCAGTATTTT CASSPPGADTQYF TRBJ2-3 TRBV18 . .
TGTGCCAGCACCCCTCTGGGGGGTAGCTCCTACAATGAGCAGTTCTTC CASTPLGGSSYNEQFF TRBJ2-1 TRBV11-2 once .
TGTGCCAGCAGCTTGGTGGAGACCCAGTACTTC CASSLVETQYF TRBJ2-5 TRBV5-6 . .
TGTGCCAGCAGCCTCGGGCACGAGCAGTTCTTC CASSLGHEQFF TRBJ2-1 TRBV3-1/TRBV3-2 . .
TGTGCCAGCAGTGAGGGCATACAGGGGAGGGCTGAAGCTTTCTTT CASSEGIQGRAEAFF TRBJ1-1 TRBV6-1 . TRBD1
TGTGCCAGCTCGTTTTCTGGGGGTACTCAGCCCCAGCATTTT CASSFSGGTQPQHF TRBJ1-5 TRBV27 . .
TGCGCCAGCAGCTTGGACAACAGGGGCACATATGGCTACACCTTC CASSLDNRGTYGYTF TRBJ1-2 TRBV5-1 . TRBD1
TGCAGCGTTGATCCCCTGTCATTGGGCAGGGACTCCTACAATGAGCAGTTCTTC CSVDPLSLGRDSYNEQFF TRBJ2-1 TRBV29-1 . .
TGTGCCAGCAGTCGTACCCCAGGTACGAAATCACTCTTC CASSRTPGTKSLF TRBJ2-1 TRBV7-8 . .
TGTGCCAGCAGTACCGGGACAAGTAACACCATATATTTT CASSTGTSNTIYF TRBJ1-3 TRBV6-2/TRBV6-3 . .
TGTGCCAGTAGTATAGGGCTCTCCTACGAGCAGTACTTC CASSIGLSYEQYF TRBJ2-7 TRBV19 . .
TGTGCCAGCAGTTTACTTCAGGGGCTCCTCGGTGGCTACACCTTC CASSLLQGLLGGYTF TRBJ1-2 TRBV27 . .
TGTGCCAGCAGCGATACCGGGGAGACCCAGTACTTC CASSDTGETQYF TRBJ2-5 TRBV5-6 once .
TGTGCCAGCAGCTCCTACTTGACTAGCCGGCACGAGCAGTACTTC CASSSYLTSRHEQYF TRBJ2-7 TRBV11-3 . TRBD2
TGTGCCAGCAGCTTAAATCTACCGGGACTAGCGGTTAACACCGGGGAGCTGTTTTTT CASSLNLPGLAVNTGELFF TRBJ2-2 TRBV7-6 . TRBD2
TGTGCTAGCAGCCCCGCGGCTGACAGGGAAGAGACCCAGTACTTC CASSPAADREETQYF TRBJ2-5 TRBV7-7 . TRBD1
TGTGCCTGGAGCGCAGTGAATAGCAATCAGCCCCAGCATTTT CAWSAVNSNQPQHF TRBJ1-5 TRBV30 once .
TGTGCCAGTACCCAAGGGGGCGGAGGCTATGGCTACACCTTC CASTQGGGGYGYTF TRBJ1-2 TRBV19 . TRBD1
TGTGCCAGCAGCCTCGGTGATGGAGGCTACACCTTC CASSLGDGGYTF TRBJ1-2 TRBV14 . .
TGTGCCAGCAGCCCACAAGGGGGGGTACTTGCCGGGGAGCTGTTTTTT CASSPQGGVLAGELFF TRBJ2-2 TRBV9 . .
TGTGCCAGCAGTGAAGCTCTTCCCTTTAGCTCCTATAATTCACCCCTCCACTTT CASSEALPFSSYNSPLHF TRBJ1-6 TRBV6-1 once .
TGTGCCAGCAGCTTAGATCAACAGGGAAGTAATGGCTACACCTTC CASSLDQQGSNGYTF TRBJ1-2 TRBV11-3 . .
TGTGCCAGCAGTCCCCGGACTAGAGAGACCCAGTACTTC CASSPRTRETQYF TRBJ2-5 TRBV6-6 . TRBD2
TGTGCCAGCAGTGTTTACAGAGGTGAGCAGTACTTC CASSVYRGEQYF TRBJ2-7 TRBV12-3/TRBV12-4 . .
TGCGCCAGCAGCCATATTACAGGAACCACCGGGGAGCTGTTTTTT CASSHITGTTGELFF TRBJ2-2 TRBV5-1 . .
TGTGCCAGCAGGAACAGGCCGAGCTCCTACGAGCAGTACTTC CASRNRPSSYEQYF TRBJ2-7 TRBV2 . .
TGTGCCAGCAGCCTGCAGGGATCCACTGAAGCTTTCTTT CASSLQGSTEAFF TRBJ1-1 TRBV12-3/TRBV12-4 . .
TGTGCCAGCAGCCTGGCGATAGCGGGGGGGGCAGATACGCAGTATTTT CASSLAIAGGADTQYF TRBJ2-3 TRBV13 . TRBD2